These 9 T cell receptor beta chains came from one sample sequenced in a study of T cell responses to AZD1222 COVID-19 vaccine. Clones were sequenced by immunoSEQ multiplex PCR, and TCRdb holds only the in-frame ones, with some missing. Of over 130,000 clones in the sample, 90% were seen once. The sequenced sample was peripheral blood, obtained 28 days after the second AZD1222 dose. The receptors come from an adult who received the AZD1222 COVID-19 vaccine.

V gene TRBV19 combines with J gene TRBJ1-5, with D perhaps TRBD1 (5 bases). The V and J ends lost 8 bases and 2 bases respectively, with 7 bases between them. This CDR3 is built from 12 residues. Germline CDR1 LNHDA, CDR2 SQIVND (reference sequence). CDR3 bases: TGTGCCAGTCGCAGGGGCAATCAGCCCCAGCATTTT. Residues: CASRRGNQPQHF.

The rearrangement uses TRBV6-6 and TRBJ1-5, with TRBD1 matching 8 bases. The length of the CDR3 is 17 residues. Germline V gives CDR1 MNHNY, CDR2 SVGAGI (reference sequence). V trimming: 5 bases; J trimming: 4 bases; junction bases outside the gene matches: 13. The CDR3 is CASSRQASTGVNQPQHF. The CDR3 DNA follows: TGTGCCAGCAGTCGACAGGCCTCGACAGGGGTTAATCAGCCCCAGCATTTT.

The rearrangement links TRBV7-8 to TRBJ1-5; D might be TRBD1 (5 bases). The V gene's germline CDR1 is SGHVS and CDR2 FQNEAQ. The CDR3 sequence is 13 residues long. The CDR3 DNA reads TGTGCAAGCGGAGGGGCCAGCAATCAGCCCCAGCATTTT. It is translated as CASGGASNQPQHF.

This clone was observed a single time. CDR3: CASSEQRRGYTF. The CDR3 DNA is TGTGCCAGCAGTGAACAGCGGCGGGGCTACACCTTC. This chain connects TRBV2 to TRBJ1-2; D gene unclear. The CDR3 runs 12 residues. The V and J ends lost 2 bases and 8 bases respectively, with 9 bases between them. The V gene's germline CDR1 is SNHLY and CDR2 FYNNEI.

The V gene is TRBV9, the J gene TRBJ1-1; D is unresolved. Trimming removed 0 bases from V and 4 bases from J, with 19 bases in between. Germline assignment: CDR1 SGDLS and CDR2 YYNGEE. This CDR3 contains 17 residues. The chain's CDR3 is CASSVDAGGRRPTEAFF. The CDR3 coding sequence is TGTGCCAGCAGCGTAGATGCCGGAGGCCGAAGGCCCACTGAAGCTTTCTTT.

The J gene is TRBJ2-7, the V gene TRBV6-5, with 11 bases lining up with TRBD1. The CDR3 spans 13 residues. Germline CDR1 and CDR2: MNHEY and SVGAGI. V shed 8 bases and J 5 bases; nucleotides not matched to a gene: 5. This CDR3 reads CASSDRGRDEQYF. CDR3 DNA sequence: TGTGCCAGCTCGGACAGGGGGCGCGACGAGCAGTACTTC.

This chain uses TRBV29-1 with TRBJ2-7, with no clear D. This CDR3 region has 11 residues. V was shortened by 4 bases and J by 3 bases, with 7 bases between the two germline ends. Germline lookup yields CDR1 SQVTM and CDR2 ANQGSEA. As DNA, the CDR3 is TGCAGCGTTGGGCACCTCTACGAGCAGTACTTC. Its protein is CSVGHLYEQYF.

The genes are TRBV4-3 and TRBJ2-1; D not certain. The CDR3 totals 14 residues. Germline CDR1 LGHNA, CDR2 YSLEER. Between the trimmed V and J ends, which lost 0 bases and 7 bases, there was a span of 10 bases. The CDR3: CASSQDGKGNEQFF. CDR3 DNA: TGCGCCAGCAGCCAAGATGGGAAAGGGAATGAGCAGTTCTTC.

This sequence joins TRBV11-3 and TRBJ2-1; D not certain. Between the trimmed V and J ends, which lost 0 bases and 6 bases, there was a span of 6 bases. This CDR3 spans 13 amino acids. The germline CDR1 and CDR2 sequences are SGHNT and YENEEA. This CDR3 reads CASSLELSNEQFF. In DNA, the CDR3 is TGTGCCAGCAGCTTAGAACTTAGCAATGAGCAGTTCTTC. Variable domain in full (rest from reference TRBV11-3 and TRBJ2-1): EAGVVQSPRYKIIEKKQPVAFWCNPISGHNTLYWYLQNLGQGPELLIRYENEEAVDDSQLPKDRFSAERLKGVDSTLKIQPAELGDSAVYLCASSLELSNEQFFGPGTRLTVL.